This T cell receptor (beta chain) was captured in a study of T cell changes during pregnancy in multiple sclerosis (dated by TCRdb to between 2018 and 2020). The study in broad terms: In women with multiple sclerosis, the researchers looked at how the T cell repertoire shifted as pregnancy progressed.

This clone occurred once. The target of this receptor is not known. No much larger clone is present one base from it, and per-base qualities are unavailable. The method was the immunoSEQ multiplex PCR assay. TCRdb's version of the immuneACCESS table is confined to in-frame rearrangements and falls short of the full clone set. An unresolved V gene accounts for under half of the shortfall where checked; the remainder is of unknown origin. A total of some 87,000 clones appear in this sample, around 92% of them only once. Clones ranked in the top ten supply around 2.5% of the sample. From cysteine to phenylalanine, the CDR3 is 14 amino acids long. CDR3 DNA only is kept here, 42 bases in frame from base 1. Via the germline V gene (reference sequence), CDR1 is LNHDA and CDR2 SQIVND. V was cut back by 3 bases and J by 3 bases, leaving a gap of 8 bases between them.

This sequence uses TRBV19 and TRBJ2-2, with TRBD2 as a weak D call on 5 bases. This TCR came from a female donor with multiple sclerosis, enrolled in a pregnancy study. The sample consisted of peripheral blood, taken in the first trimester of pregnancy. The DNA sequence reads TGTGCCAGTAGTATTCAGCGGCACACCGGGGAGCTGTTTTTT. Its coded protein is CASSIQRHTGELFF.